This entry lists 25 T cell receptor beta chains sequenced from one sample in a study of T cells expressing NK-cell markers. TCRdb derives one entry per CDR3 protein from the 5' RACE reads, leaving out DNA. In total, the table holds a few hundred thousand distinct CDR3 sequences. The sequenced material came from blood T cells: a sorted CD56 or NKG2C T cell subset, CD4+ or CD8+ T cells, or bulk PBMC T cells (not recorded which). The receptors were sampled from a man aged 18-69 years in good health.

The chain carries TRBV2 and TRBJ1-1. The CDR3 is 18 amino acids. Germline V gene lookup returns CDR1 SNHLY and CDR2 FYNNEI. The CDR3 sequence is CASSERDPGGFKKIGAFF. The whole variable domain, filled in from reference TRBV2 and TRBJ1-1, reads EPEVTQTPSHQVTQMGQEVILRCVPISNHLYFYWYRQILGQKVEFLVSFYNNEISEKSEIFDDQFSVERPDGSNFTLKIRSTKLEDSAMYFCASSERDPGGFKKIGAFFGQGTRLTVV.

This chain joins TRBV5-1 and TRBJ2-2. CDR1 is SGHRS, CDR2 YFSETQ, per germline. CDR3 length: 13 amino acids. This CDR3 reads CASIEFNTGELFF.

The V gene is TRBV29-1, the J gene TRBJ1-2; TCRdb proposes TRBD1, but this gene call is untestable without DNA. CDR3 size: 12 residues. Germline V lookup: CDR1 SQVTM, CDR2 ANQGSEA. Here the CDR3 reads CSVVVIGVGYTF.

V and J are TRBV29-1 and TRBJ1-2; no DNA is available, so the TRBD1 call from TCRdb remains unchecked. The CDR3 is 15 amino acids. Germline assignment: CDR1 SQVTM and CDR2 ANQGSEA. CDR3 amino acids: CSVGPLVGDNYGYTF.

CDR3 in amino acids: CASSGEDTGELFF. J is TRBJ2-2 and V is TRBV2; lacking DNA, the TRBD2 call made by TCRdb goes unchecked. This CDR3 has 13 residues. In germline, CDR1 is SNHLY, CDR2 FYNNEI.

This chain connects TRBV19 to TRBJ2-4; the TCRdb D gene call, TRBD2, has no DNA to confirm it. CDR1 LNHDA and CDR2 SQIVND come from the germline V gene (reference sequence). The CDR3 is 14 amino acids. The CDR3 protein is CASSPSGLPNIQYF. Supplemented by reference TRBV19 and TRBJ2-4, the full variable domain reads DGGITQSPKYLFRKEGQNVTLSCEQNLNHDAMYWYRQDPGQGLRLIYYSQIVNDFQKGDIAEGYSVSREKKESFPLTVTSAQKNPTAFYLCASSPSGLPNIQYFGAGTRLSVL.

The chain uses TRBV2 and TRBJ1-6; TCRdb returns TRBD1, unconfirmable since there is no DNA. The CDR3 length is 13 residues. The germline CDR1 and CDR2 sequences are SNHLY and FYNNEI. CDR3 amino acids: CASSRGYNSPLHF.

The rearrangement uses TRBV3-1 and TRBJ2-1; TCRdb selects TRBD1, and the lack of DNA leaves this call unchecked. Germline values: CDR1 LGHDT, CDR2 YNNKEL (reference sequence). The CDR3 is 16 amino acids. This chain's CDR3 is CASSHPDRRLGNEQFF.

This chain connects TRBV11-1 to TRBJ2-2; the TCRdb D gene call, TRBD1, has no DNA to confirm it. Germline CDR1 reads SGHAT; CDR2 reads FQDESV (reference sequence). This CDR3 region has 16 residues. CDR3 sequence: CASSFSGTANTGELFF.

J is TRBJ2-2 and V is TRBV5-5. The V gene's germline CDR1 is SGHKS and CDR2 YYEKEE (reference sequence). This CDR3 has 16 amino acids. The CDR3 is CASSLFETANTGELFF.

The V and J genes are TRBV23-1 and TRBJ1-6. TRBV23-1 counts as an open reading frame of uncertain function. This CDR3 spans 11 amino acids. The CDR3 spells CASRGCSPLHF.

The CDR3 is CASSSRTPSSGNTIYF. The chain uses TRBV6-2 or TRBV6-3 and TRBJ1-3. This CDR3 is 16 amino acids long. CDR1 is MNHEY, CDR2 SVGEGT, per germline.

The chain uses TRBV24-1 and TRBJ1-2; TCRdb gives TRBD1 as the D gene, but with no DNA this cannot be confirmed. CDR1 and CDR2 from the germline V gene are KGHDR and SFDVKD. The CDR3 totals 14 residues. The CDR3 here is CATSDPGTAYGYTF.

The chain uses TRBV12-3 or TRBV12-4 and TRBJ2-7; the TCRdb D gene call, TRBD1, has no DNA to confirm it. This CDR3 region has 15 residues. Here the CDR3 reads CASSLSLVRTGEQYF.

This chain connects TRBV25-1 to TRBJ1-6; the TRBD1 assignment by TCRdb is unverifiable without DNA. CDR1 and CDR2 (germline): MGHDK, SYGVNS. This CDR3 has 16 residues. CDR3 region: CASSPRAGLWNSPLHF.

This chain links TRBV6-1 with TRBJ1-5; TCRdb proposes TRBD1, but this gene call is untestable without DNA. CDR1 and CDR2 (germline): MNHNS, SASEGT. The CDR3 covers 17 residues. CDR3 in amino acids: CASSELGSRVRNQPQHF.

The rearrangement joins TRBV10-3 to TRBJ1-1; the D call from TCRdb, TRBD1, cannot be confirmed without DNA. The CDR3 spans 14 residues. The germline V gene has CDR1 ENHRY and CDR2 SYGVKD. The CDR3 loop reads CAIRPGPMNTEAFF.

This CDR3 reads CASSSRSPTDTQYF. The chain couples TRBV7-9 to TRBJ2-3. Germline CDR1 reads SEHNR; CDR2 reads FQNEAQ (reference sequence). This CDR3 spans 14 amino acids.

The chain employs TRBV6-1 and TRBJ1-2. The germline CDR1 and CDR2 sequences are MNHNS and SASEGT. The CDR3 extends over 15 amino acids. This CDR3 reads CASSAFGDPTGGYTF.

Here the CDR3 reads CASSHPLTSPYNEQFF. The chain has TRBV11-2 and TRBJ2-1. The CDR3 runs 16 residues. CDR1 is SGHAT, CDR2 FQNNGV, per germline.

V and J are TRBV7-2 and TRBJ1-2. This CDR3 is built from 12 residues. The germline V gene encodes CDR1 SGHTA and CDR2 FQGNSA. The CDR3 sequence is CATRDHRGGYTF.

This chain joins TRBV6-1 and TRBJ1-5; TCRdb outputs TRBD1, but without DNA this stays unchecked. CDR1 MNHNS and CDR2 SASEGT come from the germline V gene. The CDR3 is 15 residues long. CDR3 loop: CASSEVAGNDQPQHF.

The V call is TRBV6-1, the J call TRBJ2-4; the D gene TCRdb calls, TRBD1, cannot be checked with no DNA. CDR1 MNHNS and CDR2 SASEGT come from the germline V gene. This CDR3 region has 16 residues. The chain's CDR3 is CASIPGQGTSKNIQYF.

J is TRBJ2-5 and V is TRBV9; as DNA is missing, the TRBD2 call by TCRdb cannot be tested. Germline V gene sequence: CDR1 SGDLS, CDR2 YYNGEE. The CDR3 runs to 16 residues. CDR3 in amino acids: CASSVGAGGPEETQYF.

V is TRBV6-1 and J is TRBJ2-7; TCRdb outputs TRBD1, but without DNA this stays unchecked. The germline V gene has CDR1 MNHNS and CDR2 SASEGT. This CDR3 contains 14 residues. CDR3 residues: CASSVWGQGYEQYF.